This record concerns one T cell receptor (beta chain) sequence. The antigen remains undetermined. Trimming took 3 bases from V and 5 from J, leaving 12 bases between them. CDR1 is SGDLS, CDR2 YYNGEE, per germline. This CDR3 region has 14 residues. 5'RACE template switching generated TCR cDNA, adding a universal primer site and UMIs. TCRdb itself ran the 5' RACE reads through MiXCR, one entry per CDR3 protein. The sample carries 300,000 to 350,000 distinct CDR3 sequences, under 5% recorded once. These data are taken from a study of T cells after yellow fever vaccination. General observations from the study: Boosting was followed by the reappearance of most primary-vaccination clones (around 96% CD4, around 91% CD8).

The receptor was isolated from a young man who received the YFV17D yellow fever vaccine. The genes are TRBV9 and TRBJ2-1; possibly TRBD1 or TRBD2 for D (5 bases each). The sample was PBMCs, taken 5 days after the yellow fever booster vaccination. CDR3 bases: TGTGCCAGCAGCGCCCGGGACCCTAACAATGAGCAGTTCTTC. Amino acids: CASSARDPNNEQFF.